The sequence of this TCR beta chain was determined in a study of Graves' ophthalmopathy and Graves' hyperthyroidism. Study outcomes and limitations: It was with 65% to 71% sensitivity and 72.22% specificity that the model predicted ophthalmopathy progression.

Germline CDR1 is MGHDK and CDR2 is SYGVNS. The CDR3 runs to 14 residues. V was shortened by 6 bases and J by 9 bases, with 15 bases between the two germline ends. Ages of hyperthyroidism patients ran from 18 to 65, and their diagnoses were new, under 2 months' duration. Among the exclusions were patients with other autoimmune diseases, uncontrolled infections, pregnancy or lactation. Patients were diagnosed from clinical symptoms, serum thyroxine, TRAb, thyroid ultrasound and orbital computed tomography. Many counts were recorded for this clonotype. As yet, its antigen is unknown. TCR beta CDR3 regions were amplified from RNA transcripts. Second-round multiplex PCR came after a first-round RT-PCR that employed HTBI primers. Via MiXCR, TCRdb re-called the multiplex PCR reads, giving one row per CDR3 protein. Among around 1.1 million distinct CDR3 sequences listed, less than 45% were seen once.

The chain carries TRBV25-1 and TRBJ1-6; D remains ambiguous. Sequencing was carried out using peripheral blood or thyroid tissue (not recorded which). This clonotype was sampled from an adult man with Graves' hyperthyroidism. CDR3 residues: CASRSPGSGSPLHF. CDR3 coding DNA: TGTGCCAGCAGGAGTCCGGGGTCGGGTTCACCCCTCCACTTT.